A selection of T cell receptor beta chains follows, all from one sample in a study of CD8 T cells in Susac syndrome. In TCRdb, the immunoSEQ multiplex PCR reads were re-called with MiXCR into one record per CDR3 protein. This sample has about 210,000 distinct CDR3 sequences; around 93% occur once, and the top ten carry 0.15%. Sequencing was performed on CD4+ T cells from PBMCs. The origin of the receptors is a human donor with Susac syndrome. Both conserved end residues are trimmed from each CDR3. Fields, in order: V gene, D gene, CDR3 protein. A D gene is named only where the DNA matches it firmly.

V gene: TRBV11-2
D gene: TRBD1
CDR3 protein: ASSLSGTGVNYGYT

V gene: TRBV12-3/TRBV12-4
D gene: TRBD2
CDR3 protein: ASSPGRGANTGELF

V gene: TRBV3-1
D gene: TRBD1
CDR3 protein: ASNRQGSYGYT

V gene: TRBV9
D gene: -
CDR3 protein: ASSPQTSTDTQY

V gene: TRBV7-8
D gene: TRBD2
CDR3 protein: ASSYPGLAAYNEQF

V gene: TRBV6-5
D gene: -
CDR3 protein: ASRGLSNREQY

V gene: TRBV3-1
D gene: TRBD1
CDR3 protein: ASRDRPNSGNTIY

V gene: TRBV6-2/TRBV6-3
D gene: -
CDR3 protein: ASRVEGYEQY

V gene: TRBV5-4
D gene: TRBD1
CDR3 protein: ASSLADRRNEQF

V gene: TRBV6-5
D gene: -
CDR3 protein: ASSLLTPNGQAETQY

V gene: TRBV7-9
D gene: TRBD2
CDR3 protein: AMGLANEQF

V gene: TRBV30
D gene: TRBD1
CDR3 protein: AWRRQGRDNSPLH

V gene: TRBV5-6
D gene: -
CDR3 protein: ASSFDIGSREQY

V gene: TRBV11-2
D gene: -
CDR3 protein: ASSLLPTGREQY

V gene: TRBV6-5
D gene: -
CDR3 protein: ASSSIGGGPLH

V gene: TRBV11-2
D gene: -
CDR3 protein: ASSFVTPNPSGANVLT

V gene: TRBV20-1
D gene: -
CDR3 protein: SAREAGTETQY

V gene: TRBV5-4
D gene: TRBD1
CDR3 protein: ASSLGGTGDFEKLF

V gene: TRBV6-5
D gene: -
CDR3 protein: ASSYSSSTGMTYEQY

V gene: TRBV15
D gene: TRBD1
CDR3 protein: ATSRDHRGFTQY

V gene: TRBV5-1
D gene: -
CDR3 protein: ASSLRGYNEQF

V gene: TRBV28
D gene: -
CDR3 protein: ASSGAYGYT